A single sample gave rise to the 22 T cell receptor beta chains below, sequenced in a study of blood T cell repertoires in COVID-19. Method: immunoSEQ multiplex PCR; TCRdb's copy keeps in-frame clones and lacks some. Among about 130,000 clones, roughly 90% were seen once, and the ten largest hold 4.3%. Sequenced material: peripheral blood. Source of these receptors: a man aged 55-75 years with COVID-19, enrolled during active disease.

This rearrangement joins TRBV3-1 (or the pseudogene TRBV3-2) to TRBJ2-3; 7 bases fit TRBD1. This CDR3 has 13 amino acids. V lost 4 bases, J lost 6 bases, and 4 bases stayed unmatched. Germline CDR1 is LGHDT and CDR2 is YNNKEL (reference sequence). CDR3 DNA sequence: TGTGCCAGCAGCCTCAACAGGGGTGATACGCAGTATTTT. Protein sequence: CASSLNRGDTQYF.

J is TRBJ1-1 and V is TRBV10-2; D gene uncertain. V lost 6 bases to trimming and J lost 6 bases, with 14 bases between them. This CDR3 contains 13 residues. Germline assignment: CDR1 WSHSY and CDR2 SAAADI. Here the CDR3 reads CASSAVGYAEAFF. In DNA, the CDR3 is TGCGCCAGCAGCGCAGTTGGTTACGCTGAAGCTTTCTTT.

The chain has TRBV4-1 and TRBJ1-1; no clear D. Germline values: CDR1 MGHRA, CDR2 YSYEKL. The germline V and J ends were trimmed by 4 bases and 0 bases, with 12 bases remaining between them. This CDR3 spans 15 amino acids. The CDR3 DNA reads as TGCGCCAGCAGCCGCCCGGGAAAACTGAACACTGAAGCTTTCTTT. Protein product: CASSRPGKLNTEAFF.

The V call is TRBV18, the J call TRBJ1-5; unclear D gene. Germline-derived CDR1 and CDR2 are KGHSH and LQKENI. The CDR3 length is 14 residues. Trimming cost V 5 bases and J 1 base, with 9 bases left between them. This CDR3 is CASSGDGSNQPQHF. The CDR3 DNA is TGTGCCAGCTCAGGTGACGGGAGCAATCAGCCCCAGCATTTT.

The chain links TRBV5-1 to TRBJ2-2; D call uncertain. The length of the CDR3 is 14 residues. Deletions cut 4 bases from V and 1 base from J, with 8 bases between. The germline gives CDR1 SGHRS, CDR2 YFSETQ. CDR3 loop: CASSLFRNTGELFF. CDR3 in DNA: TGCGCCAGCAGCCTGTTTCGGAACACCGGGGAGCTGTTTTTT.

The V and J genes are TRBV7-2 and TRBJ1-2; D is ambiguous. The CDR3 is made up of 13 amino acids. V was trimmed by 2 bases and J by 6 bases, leaving 10 bases between them. The germline CDR1 and CDR2 sequences are SGHTA and FQGNSA. The CDR3 DNA follows: TGTGCCAGCAGCTTACTACGGGATGATGGCTACACCTTC. It encodes CASSLLRDDGYTF.

This chain connects TRBV28 to TRBJ1-2, with D maybe TRBD1 (5 bases). CDR3 length equals 13 residues. Per germline, CDR1 MDHEN and CDR2 SYDVKM. V was cut by 8 bases and J by 6 bases, with 16 bases left in between. CDR3 sequence reads: CASSRGWANGYTF. CDR3 sequence (DNA): TGTGCCAGCTCGCGGGGGTGGGCGAATGGCTACACCTTC.

The genes are TRBV3-1 (or the pseudogene TRBV3-2) and TRBJ1-1; 7 bases are shared with TRBD1. Trimming at V came to 6 bases and at J to 3 bases, leaving 10 bases not matched to a gene. Per germline, CDR1 LGHDT and CDR2 YNNKEL (reference sequence). This CDR3 spans 15 amino acids. The CDR3 nucleotides are TGTGCCAGCAGGACAGGGTTGTGGGGAGACACTGAAGCTTTCTTT. Protein product: CASRTGLWGDTEAFF.

The chain combines TRBV30 with TRBJ2-1; 8 bases fit TRBD2. Germline CDR1 reads GTSNPN; CDR2 reads SVGIG (reference sequence). The CDR3 contains 14 residues. Trimming at V came to 4 bases and at J to 12 bases, leaving 14 bases not matched to a gene. The CDR3 loop reads CAWTTLGLAEAQFF. In DNA, the CDR3 is TGTGCCTGGACTACCCTTGGACTAGCTGAAGCGCAGTTCTTC.

CDR3 coding DNA: TGTGCCAGCAGCTCGGGAGGCGCGATGTCACCCCTCCACTTT. Translating gives CASSSGGAMSPLHF. The rearrangement uses TRBV7-3 and TRBJ1-6; the D is unclear. This CDR3 is 14 amino acids long. Germline V gene data show CDR1 as SGHTA and CDR2 as FQGTGA. The V end was cut by 4 bases, the J end by 10 bases, with 14 bases between.

The rearrangement links TRBV5-1 to TRBJ1-1, with D maybe TRBD1 (5 bases). The CDR3 consists of 13 residues. Germline lookup yields CDR1 SGHRS and CDR2 YFSETQ. Trimming took off 0 bases at V and 6 bases at J, with 9 bases between the two ends. Here the CDR3 DNA reads TGCGCCAGCAGCTTGGAGGTGGGGCCTGAAGCTTTCTTT. It specifies CASSLEVGPEAFF.

This clone appeared a single time. V is TRBV7-2 and J is TRBJ2-7, with 10 bases matching TRBD2. The CDR3 extends over 17 amino acids. In germline, CDR1 is SGHTA, CDR2 FQGNSA. V was pared by 5 bases and J by 2 bases, with 12 bases of the junction left unmatched. This chain's CDR3 is CASSSPSSGGSPYEQYF. DNA for the CDR3: TGTGCCAGCAGCAGTCCCTCTAGCGGGGGTTCCCCCTACGAGCAGTACTTC.

V usage is TRBV2 and J usage is TRBJ2-7; 12 bases map to TRBD1. Germline V lookup: CDR1 SNHLY, CDR2 FYNNEI. The CDR3 runs 16 residues. V lost 2 bases, J lost 3 bases, and 5 bases stayed unmatched. The CDR3 spells CASSEIGTGGGYEQYF. The DNA for the CDR3 is TGTGCCAGCAGTGAAATCGGGACAGGGGGCGGCTACGAGCAGTACTTC.

V gene TRBV7-3 combines with J gene TRBJ2-3, with D maybe TRBD2 (6 bases). The CDR3 has 14 residues. CDR1 and CDR2 (germline): SGHTA, FQGTGA. V lost 2 bases and J 8 bases, leaving 14 bases between the germline ends. The chain's CDR3 is CASSLEARRGTQYF. The CDR3 DNA follows: TGTGCCAGCAGCTTAGAAGCCCGGCGGGGTACGCAGTATTTT. The full variable domain, completed using reference TRBV7-3 and TRBJ2-3, is GAGVSQTPSNKVTEKGKYVELRCDPISGHTALYWYRQSLGQGPEFLIYFQGTGAADDSGLPNDRFFAVRPEGSVSTLKIQRTERGDSAVYLCASSLEARRGTQYFGPGTRLTVL.

The J gene is TRBJ1-2, the V gene TRBV6-5; TRBD1 matches 7 bases. The CDR3 is 13 residues long. Germline CDR1 reads MNHEY; CDR2 reads SVGAGI. Trimming removed 6 bases from V and 4 bases from J; junction bases left unmatched: 5. CDR3 sequence reads: CASRGTVSYGYTF. The CDR3 DNA reads TGTGCCAGCAGGGGGACAGTGTCCTATGGCTACACCTTC.

Written as DNA, the CDR3 is TGTGCCAGCAGCGTAGGAGTTTGGACGGGGGGCGGCAATGAGCAGTTCTTC. Amino acids: CASSVGVWTGGGNEQFF. The chain carries TRBV9 and TRBJ2-1; possibly TRBD2 for D (7 bases). CDR1 SGDLS and CDR2 YYNGEE come from the germline V gene. Trimming pared 0 bases from V and 6 bases from J, leaving 19 bases between. CDR3 size: 17 residues.

The CDR3 sequence: CASSLHTGASPLHF. The CDR3 DNA follows: TGTGCCAGCAGCTTACATACTGGAGCTTCACCCCTCCACTTT. The chain employs TRBV5-6 and TRBJ1-6, with D hard to call. Germline V gene sequence: CDR1 SGHDT, CDR2 YYEEEE. Trimming left V 2 bases short and J 9 bases short, with 12 bases between. CDR3 length: 14 amino acids.

V gene TRBV6-4 combines with J gene TRBJ2-2, with 10 bases matching TRBD2. The V gene's germline CDR1 is MRHNA and CDR2 SNTAGT. The CDR3 extends over 16 amino acids. The trim removed 6 bases at V and 0 bases at J, leaving 4 bases unmatched. The DNA for the CDR3 is TGTGCCAGCAGCCGTCTAGCGGGGGCGAACACCGGGGAGCTGTTTTTT. Encoded protein: CASSRLAGANTGELFF.

This clone occurred once. The rearrangement links TRBV21-1 to TRBJ2-7; the D segment call TRBD1 is taken from the table without a DNA check. TRBV21-1 is shown as a pseudogene. The CDR3 is 16 residues long. CDR3 bases: TGTGCCAGCAGCAAAGTCCGGACAGGGGGTCTGCACGAGCAGTACTTC. It yields the protein CASSKVRTGGLHEQYF.

The J gene is TRBJ2-5, the V gene TRBV6-5; 11 bases match TRBD2. The germline V gene has CDR1 MNHEY and CDR2 SVGAGI. This CDR3 has 15 amino acids. The junction had 9 bases not matched to a gene; V was cut back by 7 bases and J by 5 bases. The chain's CDR3 is CASTVAGGPGETQYF. The CDR3 DNA reads as TGTGCCAGCACAGTAGCGGGGGGGCCGGGGGAGACCCAGTACTTC.

The rearrangement joins TRBV30 to TRBJ1-3; maybe TRBD1 (6 bases). V shed 5 bases and J shed 5 bases, with 16 bases lying between them. The CDR3 extends over 14 amino acids. The germline gives CDR1 GTSNPN, CDR2 SVGIG (reference sequence). The CDR3, as DNA: TGTGCCTGGGGGGCGCGACAGGCCAGAAACACCATATATTTT. Its protein product is CAWGARQARNTIYF.

CDR3 sequence: CASSQYQGNYEQYF. The DNA of the CDR3 is TGTGCCAGCAGCCAATATCAGGGGAACTACGAGCAGTACTTC. The rearrangement uses TRBV4-2 and TRBJ2-7; maybe TRBD1 (6 bases). Trimming removed 2 bases from V and 3 bases from J, with 11 bases in between. Germline V gene sequence: CDR1 LGHNA, CDR2 YNFKEQ. The CDR3 runs to 14 residues.